This T cell receptor (beta chain) was sequenced during a study of T cell responses to AZD1222 COVID-19 vaccine. This table comes from immunoSEQ multiplex PCR, and its TCRdb copy is limited to in-frame clones, with some not included. The table shows approximately 130,000 clones, with 70% to 90% occurring only once. Germline V gene sequence: CDR1 LGHNT, CDR2 FRNRAP. The CDR3 runs 15 residues. Germline trimming cut 3 bases from V and 2 bases from J; bases unmatched to any gene: 4. The origin of this receptor is an adult in good health. The sequencing here drew on peripheral blood, taken on day 0 of AZD1222 vaccination. The chain carries TRBV12-5 and TRBJ2-3; 8 bases agree with TRBD2. CDR3 amino acids: CASGLGLAITDTQYF. The CDR3 DNA is TGTGCTAGTGGTTTAGGACTAGCAATCACAGATACGCAGTATTTT.